The 15 T cell receptor beta chains in this list originate from one sample, sequenced in a study of blood T cell repertoires in COVID-19. Produced via immunoSEQ multiplex PCR; TCRdb's table is partial and in-frame only. The sample records more than 14,000 clones, approximately 92% being singletons. The sequenced sample was peripheral blood. These receptors were collected from a human donor with active COVID-19. The donor label of this sample is uncertain.

The CDR3 region is CASSPRYRVDYGYTF. The DNA of the CDR3 is TGTGCCAGCAGCCCTCGGTACAGGGTGGACTATGGCTACACCTTC. The J gene is TRBJ1-2, the V gene TRBV7-6; tentative D call: TRBD1 (6 bases). Trimming removed 5 bases from V and 3 bases from J, with 16 bases in between. Germline V gene sequence: CDR1 SGHVS, CDR2 FNYEAQ. The CDR3 has 15 residues.

CDR3 in DNA: TGCGCCAGCAGCCTAGGACTAGCGGGCAGTGGCGAGCAGTTCTTC. This encodes CASSLGLAGSGEQFF. The V gene is TRBV4-1, the J gene TRBJ2-1; 11 bases map to TRBD2. The J segment lost 10 bases and the V segment lost 4 bases, leaving 9 bases of the junction unmatched. Germline CDR1 and CDR2: MGHRA and YSYEKL. This CDR3 is built from 15 residues.

This clone was counted a single time. The chain is built from TRBV5-1 and TRBJ2-1; 10 positions agree with TRBD2. The J segment lost 0 bases and the V segment lost 0 bases, leaving 6 bases of the junction unmatched. From germline, CDR1 is SGHRS and CDR2 YFSETQ. There are 18 residues in the CDR3. This CDR3 reads CASSLGASGGISYNEQFF. The CDR3 region has the DNA TGCGCCAGCAGCTTGGGAGCTAGCGGGGGCATCTCCTACAATGAGCAGTTCTTC. Full variable domain (missing parts from reference TRBV5-1 and TRBJ2-1): KAGVTQTPRYLIKTRGQQVTLSCSPISGHRSVSWYQQTPGQGLQFLFEYFSETQRNKGNFPGRFSGRQFSNSRSEMNVSTLELGDSALYLCASSLGASGGISYNEQFFGPGTRLTVL.

The chain links TRBV24-1 to TRBJ2-3; no clear D gene. The CDR3 is 13 residues long. The ends were cut back, 1 base at V and 3 bases at J, with 4 bases in the middle. Germline V gives CDR1 KGHDR, CDR2 SFDVKD. CDR3 nucleotide sequence: TGTGCCACCAGTGATTTTAGTACAGATACGCAGTATTTT. It encodes CATSDFSTDTQYF.

This chain connects TRBV6-2 or TRBV6-3 to TRBJ1-5; D remains unclear. V lost 6 bases and J lost 4, with 16 bases in between. The germline CDR1 and CDR2 sequences are MNHEY and SVGEGT. This CDR3 region has 15 residues. CDR3 region: CASSPPRVGNQPQHF. For the CDR3, the DNA is TGTGCCAGCAGCCCCCCCCGGGTTGGTAATCAGCCCCAGCATTTT.

In its sample, this clone was seen once. V usage is TRBV6-5 and J usage is TRBJ2-7; perhaps TRBD1 as D (5 bases). V shed 8 bases and J shed 0 bases, with 14 bases lying between them. Germline CDR1 and CDR2: MNHEY and SVGAGI. The CDR3 totals 14 residues. The CDR3 DNA reads TGTGCCAGCCGAAGGACAAGGAGCTCCTACGAGCAGTACTTC. Protein: CASRRTRSSYEQYF.

V usage is TRBV7-9 and J usage is TRBJ2-1, with TRBD1 matching over 7 bases. J gave up 7 bases and V 2 bases, and 20 bases lay outside the gene matches. The CDR3 has 19 amino acids. CDR1 and CDR2 (germline): SEHNR, FQNEAQ (reference sequence). CDR3 nucleotides: TGTGCCAGCAGCTTACTCAGTGGGGGCCCCGGGACAGAATTGAATGAGCAGTTCTTC. Protein sequence: CASSLLSGGPGTELNEQFF.

The chain employs TRBV11-2 and TRBJ2-5; D is possibly TRBD2 (5 bases). This CDR3 spans 16 amino acids. With 6 bases removed from V and 4 bases from J, the gap between germline ends came to 21 bases. The germline V gene has CDR1 SGHAT and CDR2 FQNNGV. The CDR3 here is CASSQLGVALRETQYF. For the CDR3, the DNA is TGTGCCAGCAGTCAACTCGGGGTAGCTTTACGAGAGACCCAGTACTTC. Looking up the rest from reference TRBV11-2 and TRBJ2-5 gives the full variable domain: EAGVAQSPRYKIIEKRQSVAFWCNPISGHATLYWYQQILGQGPKLLIQFQNNGVVDDSQLPKDRFSAERLKGVDSTLKIQPAKLEDSAVYLCASSQLGVALRETQYFGPGTRLLVL.

This clone showed up just a few times. The V and J genes are TRBV3-1 (or the pseudogene TRBV3-2) and TRBJ1-1; 7 bases are a match to TRBD1. The germline V gene encodes CDR1 LGHDT and CDR2 YNNKEL (reference sequence). This CDR3 comprises 16 residues. V lost 5 bases to trimming and J lost 4 bases; unmatched junction nucleotides: 13. The CDR3 reads CASSNWDRLASTEAFF. In nucleotides, the CDR3 is TGTGCCAGCAGCAATTGGGACAGACTGGCCTCCACTGAAGCTTTCTTT.

The chain is built from TRBV28 and TRBJ2-1; possible D gene TRBD1, 6 bases. The CDR3 totals 12 residues. Per the germline V gene, CDR1 is MDHEN and CDR2 is SYDVKM. The germline V and J ends were trimmed by 2 bases and 10 bases, with 9 bases remaining between them. CDR3 nucleotide sequence: TGTGCCAGCAGTTTAAGGGGGAGCGAGCAGTTCTTC. Encoded protein: CASSLRGSEQFF.

The rearrangement uses TRBV18 and TRBJ2-3; D is perhaps TRBD2 (5 bases). Trimming left V 4 bases short and J 11 bases short, with 13 bases between. Germline loops: CDR1 KGHSH, CDR2 LQKENI. The CDR3 is 12 residues long. CDR3 residues: CASSLPHGGQYF. The CDR3 DNA reads TGTGCCAGCTCACTACCACATGGAGGGCAGTATTTT.

The gene calls are TRBV28 and TRBJ1-4, with TRBD1 as a possible D gene (6 bases). CDR3 length: 15 amino acids. Germline V CDR1 and CDR2: MDHEN, SYDVKM. The V and J ends lost 4 bases and 7 bases respectively, with 16 bases between them. The CDR3 reads CASSSTLGGGEKLFF. CDR3 in DNA: TGTGCCAGCAGTTCCACCTTAGGGGGTGGTGAAAAACTGTTTTTT.

The gene calls are TRBV11-2 and TRBJ1-3; unclear D gene. The V and J ends lost 7 bases and 3 bases respectively, with 16 bases between them. CDR3 length: 15 residues. Germline V gene lookup returns CDR1 SGHAT and CDR2 FQNNGV. The CDR3 is CASKSEGLGGNTIYF. The CDR3 region has the DNA TGTGCCAGCAAAAGTGAGGGCCTCGGTGGAAACACCATATATTTT.

The V call is TRBV5-1, the J call TRBJ2-1, with 9 bases identical to TRBD2. CDR3 length equals 16 residues. Trimming cost V 4 bases and J 6 bases; bases outside gene matches: 11. Per the germline V gene, CDR1 is SGHRS and CDR2 is YFSETQ. The CDR3 DNA sequence: TGCGCCAGCAGCCCTAGCGGGGACCTCTCTTTCAATGAGCAGTTCTTC. Its protein product is CASSPSGDLSFNEQFF.

The chain joins TRBV30 to TRBJ1-2; 7 bases map to TRBD1. CDR3 size: 19 residues. Germline assignment: CDR1 GTSNPN and CDR2 SVGIG (reference sequence). The trim removed 4 bases at V and 3 bases at J, leaving 23 bases unmatched. The CDR3 nucleotides read TGTGCCTGGACCCGACCCCCTTGGGCCGACAGGGCGCTTGACTATGGCTACACCTTC. Translated: CAWTRPPWADRALDYGYTF.